Following are 7 T cell receptor beta chains from one sample sequenced in a study of control samples from healthy donors and cancer patients. Sequencing used immunoSEQ multiplex PCR; TCRdb keeps in-frame clones, though not all of them. The sample holds about 52,000 clones, 90% to 95% seen once. Sequenced sample: blood. The receptors shown here come from a man aged 30 to 39 in good health.

The chain carries TRBV4-3 and TRBJ2-7; no definite D call. Between the trimmed V and J ends, which lost 1 base and 6 bases, there was a span of 10 bases. The CDR3 runs 13 residues. Looked up from germline, CDR1 is LGHNA and CDR2 is YSLEER. CDR3 sequence reads: CASSQVVGSEQYF. For the CDR3, the DNA is TGCGCCAGCAGCCAAGTTGTAGGTTCCGAGCAGTACTTC.

The rearrangement links TRBV5-1 to TRBJ2-3; D ambiguous. V gave up 3 bases and J gave up 0 bases, with 11 bases separating them. There are 15 residues in the CDR3. CDR1 is SGHRS and CDR2 is YFSETQ in the germline V gene. CDR3 protein: CASSSDPSSTDTQYF. The CDR3 coding sequence is TGCGCCAGCAGCTCGGACCCCTCTAGCACAGATACGCAGTATTTT.

V gene TRBV7-3 combines with J gene TRBJ2-2; D may be TRBD1 (5 bases). Per the germline V gene, CDR1 is SGHTA and CDR2 is FQGTGA. Trimming removed 4 bases at V and 7 bases at J, with 10 bases between. This CDR3 spans 13 amino acids. The CDR3 nucleotides are TGTGCCAGCAGCTCCCCAGGGAACGGGGAGCTGTTTTTT. As protein: CASSSPGNGELFF.

The chain carries TRBV6-6 and TRBJ1-1; D is uncertain. In germline, CDR1 is MNHNY, CDR2 SVGAGI (reference sequence). V was shortened by 7 bases and J by 9 bases, with 15 bases between the two germline ends. The CDR3 runs 12 residues. The CDR3 sequence: CASTPSPSQAFF. Here the CDR3 DNA reads TGTGCCAGCACCCCCTCGCCTTCTCAAGCTTTCTTT.

This chain uses TRBV27 with TRBJ2-3, with TRBD2 matching 8 bases. This CDR3 is built from 14 residues. The germline V gene has CDR1 MNHEY and CDR2 SMNVEV (reference sequence). The junction had 2 bases not matched to a gene; V was cut back by 3 bases and J by 3 bases. In nucleotides, the CDR3 is TGTGCCAGCAGTTTGCGGGAGGTGACAGATACGCAGTATTTT. It is translated as CASSLREVTDTQYF.

This chain connects TRBV6-1 to TRBJ2-7; 11 positions match TRBD2. V gave up 1 base and J gave up 7 bases; unmatched junction bases: 6. The CDR3 runs 15 residues. Germline V gene sequence: CDR1 MNHNS, CDR2 SASEGT. CDR3 sequence (DNA): TGTGCCAGCAGTGAAGAACTAGCGGGAGAGAGGGAGCAGTACTTC. It codes for CASSEELAGEREQYF.

The V and J genes are TRBV6-6 and TRBJ1-1; 10 nucleotides match TRBD1. Germline lookup yields CDR1 MNHNY and CDR2 SVGAGI (reference sequence). Trimming took 2 bases from V and 6 from J; bases not matched to a gene: 0. CDR3 length equals 13 residues. The CDR3 DNA reads as TGTGCCAGCAGTTACGGGACAGGGGCTGAAGCTTTCTTT. It yields the protein CASSYGTGAEAFF.